A single TCR beta chain is shown here with its context. Antigen specificity is unknown. These data are taken from a study of T cells in Graves' hyperthyroidism and ophthalmopathy. Study results and limitations: Most clonotypes expanded in thyroid above 0.001 were likewise present in blood.

Per germline, CDR1 SQVTM and CDR2 ANQGSEA. V was pared by 7 bases and J by 3 bases, with 13 bases between. CDR3 size: 13 residues. There were TCR beta CDR3 regions amplified from RNA transcripts. The primer set for the first-round RT-PCR of the TCR CDR3 was HTBI. TCRdb independently ran MiXCR on the multiplex PCR reads; one entry per CDR3 protein. The top ten hold roughly 7.2% of the sample, which has approximately 640,000 distinct CDR3 sequences, 45% seen once. This receptor was identified in an adult man with Graves' disease, either hyperthyroidism or ophthalmopathy (not recorded which). The chain joins TRBV29-1 to TRBJ1-3; possibly TRBD1 for D (5 bases). The sequenced sample consisted of peripheral blood or thyroid tissue (not recorded which). The DNA of the CDR3 is TGCAGCGCAAGGACATGGTTTGGAAACACCATATATTTT. Amino acid sequence: CSARTWFGNTIYF.